A selection of T cell receptor beta chains follows, all from one sample in a study of blood T cell repertoires in COVID-19. Only in-frame clones appear in the TCRdb table, and some are missing; sequencing was by immunoSEQ multiplex PCR. The sample shows about 220,000 clones, roughly 84% of them seen only once. Sequences were obtained from PBMCs or T cells enriched from blood (not recorded which). The origin of the receptors is a middle-aged woman who had recovered from COVID-19. The CDR3 runs from the conserved cysteine through the conserved F or W. Size is omitted from some rows. Given values are once, few, many or a class for expanded clones.

J gene: TRBJ1-4; V gene: TRBV4-1; clone size: .; CDR3 protein: CASSQLGQGERHEKLFF
J gene: TRBJ2-2; V gene: TRBV28; clone size: .; CDR3 protein: CASHRQDTGELFF
J gene: TRBJ2-2; V gene: TRBV5-1; clone size: .; CDR3 protein: CASSLTGPNTGELFF
J gene: TRBJ1-4; V gene: TRBV7-2; clone size: once; CDR3 protein: CASSPVVGATNEKLFF
J gene: TRBJ1-1; V gene: TRBV9; clone size: .; CDR3 protein: CASSPGWTGNTEAFF
J gene: TRBJ2-2; V gene: TRBV28; clone size: .; CDR3 protein: CASIPTGQPNTGELFF
J gene: TRBJ2-1; V gene: TRBV5-5; clone size: .; CDR3 protein: CASSLAGTLVREQFF
J gene: TRBJ2-2; V gene: TRBV27; clone size: .; CDR3 protein: CASRGLADNTGELFF
J gene: TRBJ2-5; V gene: TRBV7-9; clone size: .; CDR3 protein: CASSFVSEQETQYF
J gene: TRBJ2-4; V gene: TRBV7-2; clone size: .; CDR3 protein: CASSFRLENIQYF
J gene: TRBJ1-1; V gene: TRBV3-1/TRBV3-2; clone size: .; CDR3 protein: CASSQSGQGLPEAFF
J gene: TRBJ2-7; V gene: TRBV5-4; clone size: .; CDR3 protein: CASSMDRDYEQYF
J gene: TRBJ2-1; V gene: TRBV4-2; clone size: few; CDR3 protein: CASSPRQGDEQFF
J gene: TRBJ1-1; V gene: TRBV6-1; clone size: .; CDR3 protein: CASSEFSSPAEAFF
J gene: TRBJ1-5; V gene: TRBV6-6; clone size: few; CDR3 protein: CASSPPQVGYGNQPQHF
J gene: TRBJ1-5; V gene: TRBV6-6; clone size: .; CDR3 protein: CASSPRPRTDQRGNQPQHF
J gene: TRBJ2-7; V gene: TRBV3-1/TRBV3-2; clone size: .; CDR3 protein: CASSQDGSSYEQYF
J gene: TRBJ2-1; V gene: TRBV25-1; clone size: .; CDR3 protein: CASSPGQFYNEQFF
J gene: TRBJ2-1; V gene: TRBV30; clone size: once; CDR3 protein: CAWSSLREQFF
J gene: TRBJ2-5; V gene: TRBV19; clone size: .; CDR3 protein: CASSQRARSQETQYF
J gene: TRBJ1-1; V gene: TRBV11-2; clone size: few; CDR3 protein: CASSLRGQMNTEAFF
J gene: TRBJ1-1; V gene: TRBV19; clone size: .; CDR3 protein: CASTTVNTEAFF
J gene: TRBJ2-7; V gene: TRBV28; clone size: .; CDR3 protein: CASTSSGTSGRGGYEQYF
J gene: TRBJ1-1; V gene: TRBV5-1; clone size: .; CDR3 protein: CASSLATGMNTEAFF
J gene: TRBJ1-4; V gene: TRBV25-1; clone size: .; CDR3 protein: CASSELAGVGEKLFF
J gene: TRBJ2-7; V gene: TRBV12-3/TRBV12-4; clone size: .; CDR3 protein: CASSKTAYEQYF
J gene: TRBJ2-5; V gene: TRBV6-5; clone size: .; CDR3 protein: CATKTTSGRMVTQYF
J gene: TRBJ1-1; V gene: TRBV3-1/TRBV3-2; clone size: .; CDR3 protein: CASSHNSGTEAFF
J gene: TRBJ2-5; V gene: TRBV7-9; clone size: .; CDR3 protein: CASEAGETQYF
J gene: TRBJ1-4; V gene: TRBV2; clone size: .; CDR3 protein: CASSEWTQAEDEKLFF
J gene: TRBJ1-2; V gene: TRBV7-9; clone size: .; CDR3 protein: CASSGRGSYGYTF
J gene: TRBJ1-1; V gene: TRBV6-2/TRBV6-3; clone size: .; CDR3 protein: CASSYNPVLNTEAFF
J gene: TRBJ2-5; V gene: TRBV11-2; clone size: once; CDR3 protein: CASTRQGTSRETQYF
J gene: TRBJ1-5; V gene: TRBV30; clone size: .; CDR3 protein: CAWSPGWSDQPQHF
J gene: TRBJ2-1; V gene: TRBV21-1; clone size: .; CDR3 protein: CASRLRAVHEQFF
J gene: TRBJ2-5; V gene: TRBV4-1; clone size: .; CDR3 protein: CASSLSGAGRETQYF
J gene: TRBJ1-1; V gene: TRBV15; clone size: .; CDR3 protein: CATSRGDSMNTEAFF
J gene: TRBJ2-3; V gene: TRBV5-1; clone size: .; CDR3 protein: CASRTSGSLGTDTQYF
J gene: TRBJ2-1; V gene: TRBV5-1; clone size: .; CDR3 protein: CASSSGTRNNEQFF
J gene: TRBJ1-5; V gene: TRBV20-1; clone size: .; CDR3 protein: CSASPGQPQHF
J gene: TRBJ1-5; V gene: TRBV6-2/TRBV6-3; clone size: .; CDR3 protein: CASSYRGGGSQHF
J gene: TRBJ1-4; V gene: TRBV7-2; clone size: once; CDR3 protein: CASSPWTGGNEKLFF
J gene: TRBJ1-5; V gene: TRBV29-1; clone size: few; CDR3 protein: CSARDSTDSNQPQHF
J gene: TRBJ2-2; V gene: TRBV5-1; clone size: .; CDR3 protein: CASSLGGGPTGELFF
J gene: TRBJ2-5; V gene: TRBV5-1; clone size: .; CDR3 protein: CASSLAGRVETQYF
J gene: TRBJ2-5; V gene: TRBV19; clone size: .; CDR3 protein: CASSRLAELRETQYF
J gene: TRBJ2-3; V gene: TRBV15; clone size: .; CDR3 protein: CATSRGEFNQGGRTDTQYF
J gene: TRBJ1-1; V gene: TRBV19; clone size: .; CDR3 protein: CASSMGQLRGTEAFF
J gene: TRBJ2-7; V gene: TRBV27; clone size: .; CDR3 protein: CASRVRDEQYF
J gene: TRBJ2-1; V gene: TRBV7-2; clone size: .; CDR3 protein: CASSPGLAGNEQFF
J gene: TRBJ1-4; V gene: TRBV5-4; clone size: .; CDR3 protein: CASSAGGFNEKLFF
J gene: TRBJ2-3; V gene: TRBV9; clone size: .; CDR3 protein: CASTKGGSLDTQYF
J gene: TRBJ1-5; V gene: TRBV28; clone size: .; CDR3 protein: CASSTTGGNQPQHF
J gene: TRBJ1-5; V gene: TRBV7-9; clone size: .; CDR3 protein: CASSLGTWDNQPQHF
J gene: TRBJ2-2; V gene: TRBV30; clone size: .; CDR3 protein: CAWISRRDRDSGELFF